This section outlines one T cell receptor beta chain sequence together with its context. What it binds is not known. The entry originates in a study of CD8+CD57+ T cells in acquired aplastic anemia. Background on the study: The sorted CD4+ and CD8+ cells yielded an average around 3.4 ug of DNA. Roughly 11 million reads, on average, were obtained for CD4+ cells from healthy donors. General study findings and limits: No significant patient-versus-control difference appeared in CD8+ Simpson's diversity.

TCR beta VDJ and CDR3 were profiled, and genomic DNA was the template. TCRdb re-called the reads through MiXCR, storing one row per CDR3 protein. In the table there are 150,000 to 200,000 distinct CDR3 sequences, 60% to 70% of which are singletons. The CDR3 loop spans 14 amino acids. The V gene lost 4 bases and the J gene lost 4 bases, with 13 bases spanning the gap. What was sequenced was sorted CD4+, CD8+, or CD8+CD57+ T cells (not recorded which) from PBMCs. The origin of this receptor is a human donor in good health. The rearrangement uses TRBV12-3 or TRBV12-4 and TRBJ1-2, with D hard to call. This CDR3 reads CASSYREEGYGYTF. The CDR3 nucleotides read TGTGCCAGCAGTTATAGGGAAGAGGGCTATGGCTACACCTTC.